Each of the 9 T cell receptor beta chains below was sequenced from the same sample in a study of cytotoxic CD8 clonotypes in ibrutinib-treated CLL. Method: immunoSEQ multiplex PCR; TCRdb's copy keeps in-frame clones and lacks some. The sample consists of more than 45,000 clones, approximately 87% of them appearing once. The sample here was PBMCs, taken after 24 months of ibrutinib treatment. The receptors come from a human donor with chronic lymphocytic leukemia.

V usage is TRBV11-2 and J usage is TRBJ2-5, with a tentative D call TRBD1 (5 bases). Germline V CDR1 and CDR2: SGHAT, FQNNGV. This CDR3 has 16 residues. V dropped 2 bases and J dropped 5 bases, with 18 bases sitting between them. The DNA of the CDR3 is TGTGCCAGCAGCTTAAGGGGTTTTGATTCTAGGGAGACCCAGTACTTC. Residues: CASSLRGFDSRETQYF.

This chain joins TRBV9 and TRBJ2-1; TRBD2 matches 12 bases. Trimming took 4 bases from V and 6 from J; bases not matched to a gene: 11. CDR3 length: 17 amino acids. Germline loops: CDR1 SGDLS, CDR2 YYNGEE. CDR3 DNA: TGTGCCAGCAGCACAAGCCCCGGGACTAGCGGGTTCAATGAGCAGTTCTTC. Translation: CASSTSPGTSGFNEQFF.

The table lists this clone with a count of one. The chain links TRBV9 to TRBJ2-3; no firm D call. The CDR3 extends over 14 amino acids. Germline loops: CDR1 SGDLS, CDR2 YYNGEE. The germline V and J ends were trimmed by 0 bases and 6 bases, with 11 bases remaining between them. The CDR3 DNA reads as TGTGCCAGCAGCGTAGGCCCGGTGCGGGATACGCAGTATTTT. Its translation: CASSVGPVRDTQYF.

CDR3 DNA sequence: TGTGCCAGCAGTTTACAGGGGGTAAAGACCGGGGAGCTGTTTTTT. This translates into CASSLQGVKTGELFF. This chain uses TRBV6-5 with TRBJ2-2; 8 positions agree with TRBD1. The CDR3 spans 15 residues. With 4 bases clipped from V and 5 bases from J, the junction kept 6 bases outside the gene matches. CDR1 and CDR2 (germline): MNHEY, SVGAGI.

CDR3 nucleotide sequence: TGTGCCAGCTCGCCGGGACGACCACAGTACTTC. Translation: CASSPGRPQYF. The chain combines TRBV18 with TRBJ2-4; D possibly uses TRBD1 or TRBD2 (5 bases each). V lost 6 bases and J lost 13, with 13 bases in between. This CDR3 is 11 amino acids long. Germline CDR1 reads KGHSH; CDR2 reads LQKENI.

The chain links TRBV6-4 to TRBJ2-3; D perhaps matches TRBD2 (5 bases). The CDR3 totals 16 residues. V dropped 4 bases and J dropped 1 base, with 15 bases sitting between them. CDR1 is MRHNA, CDR2 SNTAGT, per germline. The CDR3 is CASSASGSGGTDTQYF. CDR3 DNA sequence: TGTGCCAGCAGTGCTTCCGGGTCCGGGGGCACAGATACGCAGTATTTT.

This rearrangement joins TRBV6-6 to TRBJ2-7; D unresolved. The CDR3 contains 14 residues. From germline, CDR1 is MNHNY and CDR2 SVGAGI (reference sequence). V was trimmed by 2 bases and J by 0 bases, leaving 8 bases between them. The CDR3 reads CASSYLTDSYEQYF. CDR3 sequence (DNA): TGTGCCAGCAGTTACCTAACCGACTCCTACGAGCAGTACTTC.

The chain carries TRBV6-5 and TRBJ2-7; D may correspond to TRBD1 or TRBD2 (5 bases each). V was shortened by 7 bases and J by 2 bases, with 12 bases between the two germline ends. Germline CDR1 and CDR2: MNHEY and SVGAGI. The CDR3 is made up of 13 amino acids. The CDR3 DNA reads as TGTGCCAGCACCCGGGGCGTGACCTACGAGCAGTACTTC. Its translation: CASTRGVTYEQYF.

By proportion, this clone is medium-sized. CDR3 protein: CASSPGGQSNYGYTF. CDR3 nucleotide sequence: TGTGCCAGCAGTCCGGGGGGACAGAGTAACTATGGCTACACCTTC. The chain joins TRBV9 to TRBJ1-2, with TRBD1 matching 7 bases. CDR1 and CDR2 (germline): SGDLS, YYNGEE. Trimming took 5 bases from V and 1 from J; bases not matched to a gene: 8. The CDR3 length is 15 residues.